This T cell receptor beta chain derives from a study of blood T cell repertoires in COVID-19. At the level of the study: From the United States, Italy and Spain came samples of acute and convalescent COVID-19.

TCRdb's copy holds only in-frame clones and misses some; the assay was immunoSEQ multiplex PCR. The table lists about 180,000 clones, about 85% of them singletons. Germline CDR1 SGHRS, CDR2 YFSETQ. This CDR3 is built from 15 residues. V was pared by 3 bases and J by 6 bases, with 9 bases of the junction left unmatched. The sequenced sample was peripheral blood. The chain is built from TRBV5-1 and TRBJ1-3, with 7 bases lining up with TRBD1. This TCR came from a woman aged 25 to 39 with active or convalescent COVID-19. CDR3 sequence: CASSSTGVVENTIYF. The CDR3 DNA follows: TGCGCCAGCAGCTCAACAGGGGTGGTGGAAAACACCATATATTTT. The full variable domain, with the rest looked up from reference TRBV5-1 and TRBJ1-3, is KAGVTQTPRYLIKTRGQQVTLSCSPISGHRSVSWYQQTPGQGLQFLFEYFSETQRNKGNFPGRFSGRQFSNSRSEMNVSTLELGDSALYLCASSSTGVVENTIYFGEGSWLTVV.